These 21 T cell receptor beta chains originate from one sample sequenced in a study of cytomegalovirus exposure and HLA in healthy donors (dated by TCRdb to about 2017). The library relied on the immunoSEQ multiplex PCR assay. A mixture of 60 forward primers for TCR Vbeta segments and 13 reverse primers for TCR Jbeta segments was used in the multiplex PCR. The immuneACCESS repertoire file appears here via TCRdb, limited to in-frame rearrangements. These files lack a portion of the clones; in checked studies, under half of the deficit traces to unresolved V genes, and the cause of the others is not known. A total of over 80,000 clones appear in this sample, about four fifths of them only once. The top ten clonotypes cover about 4.9% of the sample. The sequenced material came from PBMCs. Receptors originate from a man in his forties in good health and CMV-seropositive.

The rearrangement joins TRBV6-5 to TRBJ2-5; tentatively, D is TRBD2 (5 bases). Germline lookup yields CDR1 MNHEY and CDR2 SVGAGI. The V and J ends lost 1 base and 2 bases respectively, with 8 bases between them. The length of the CDR3 is 14 residues. The DNA of the CDR3 is TGTGCCAGCAGTTACTTAGGGAGTCAAGAGACCCAGTACTTC. As protein: CASSYLGSQETQYF.

Comment on this clone: Germline and junction disagree at one end, which may indicate a read error. The V and J genes are TRBV27 and TRBJ2-7; perhaps TRBD2 as D (6 bases). Per germline, CDR1 MNHEY and CDR2 SMNVEV (reference sequence). The CDR3 runs 15 residues. CDR3 in DNA: TGTGCCAGCAGTTCCCCCCACGGGAGCTCCTACGAGCAGAACTTC. Amino acid sequence: CASSSPHGSSYEQNF.

The chain is built from TRBV27 and TRBJ2-7; TRBD1 agrees at 9 bases. The V segment lost 0 bases and the J segment 4 bases; nucleotides outside the gene matches: 4. The CDR3 is 15 amino acids. The germline CDR1 and CDR2 sequences are MNHEY and SMNVEV (reference sequence). CDR3 residues: CASSLSGGQGYEQYF. The CDR3 DNA reads TGTGCCAGCAGTTTATCGGGGGGACAGGGTTACGAGCAGTACTTC.

This clone has only a few counts. The chain recombines TRBV5-5 with TRBJ1-1, with D possibly TRBD1 on 5 matching bases. V lost 4 bases, J lost 1 base, and 14 bases lay in between. This CDR3 spans 15 amino acids. Germline V CDR1 and CDR2: SGHKS, YYEKEE (reference sequence). CDR3 in amino acids: CASSGPGQGNTEAFF. The CDR3 bases are TGTGCCAGCAGCGGACCAGGGCAGGGGAACACTGAAGCTTTCTTT.

The J gene is TRBJ1-5, the V gene TRBV12-5, with D perhaps TRBD1 (6 bases). The germline CDR1 and CDR2 sequences are LGHNT and FRNRAP. V dropped 5 bases and J dropped 1 base, with 18 bases sitting between them. The CDR3 runs 17 residues. CDR3 region: CASGSLGGGLSNQPQHF. CDR3 DNA: TGTGCTAGTGGTAGCTTAGGGGGGGGGCTCAGCAATCAGCCCCAGCATTTT. The full variable domain, in which reference TRBV12-5 and TRBJ1-5 provide the parts outside the CDR3, is DARVTQTPRHKVTEMGQEVTMRCQPILGHNTVFWYRQTMMQGLELLAYFRNRAPLDDSGMPKDRFSAEMPDATLATLKIQPSEPRDSAVYFCASGSLGGGLSNQPQHFGDGTRLSIL.

The rearrangement joins TRBV6-5 to TRBJ1-6, with D uncertain. CDR1 and CDR2 from the germline V gene are MNHEY and SVGAGI. The CDR3 has 14 amino acids. V lost 6 bases to trimming and J lost 4 bases, with 10 bases between them. The CDR3 DNA reads TGTGCCAGCAGCCAGACGGGATATAATTCACCCCTCCACTTT. It specifies CASSQTGYNSPLHF.

Worth noting for this clone: This specimen includes other DNA sequences encoding the same CDR3. J is TRBJ2-5 and V is TRBV5-1, with 11 bases fitting TRBD2. The V gene's germline CDR1 is SGHRS and CDR2 YFSETQ. Germline trimming cut 4 bases from V and 2 bases from J; bases unmatched to any gene: 7. The CDR3 totals 16 residues. In DNA, the CDR3 is TGCGCCAGCAGCCTTGCGGTAGCGGGGGGGCAAGAGACCCAGTACTTC. It encodes CASSLAVAGGQETQYF. The variable domain in full, completed from reference TRBV5-1 and TRBJ2-5, reads KAGVTQTPRYLIKTRGQQVTLSCSPISGHRSVSWYQQTPGQGLQFLFEYFSETQRNKGNFPGRFSGRQFSNSRSEMNVSTLELGDSALYLCASSLAVAGGQETQYFGPGTRLLVL.

This chain uses TRBV10-3 with TRBJ2-2; D might be TRBD2 (5 bases). The CDR3 has 14 amino acids. Germline assignment: CDR1 ENHRY and CDR2 SYGVKD. V shed 10 bases and J shed 0 bases, with 12 bases lying between them. CDR3 bases: TGTGCCACCCGACCCGGGACGAACACCGGGGAGCTGTTTTTT. Its protein product is CATRPGTNTGELFF.

This chain links TRBV28 with TRBJ2-2; 9 positions agree with TRBD1. V lost 2 bases to trimming and J lost 5 bases; unmatched junction nucleotides: 3. This CDR3 comprises 15 residues. Germline CDR1 and CDR2: MDHEN and SYDVKM. The DNA for the CDR3 is TGTGCCAGCAGTTTAGGGACAGGGAGGACCGGGGAGCTGTTTTTT. This encodes CASSLGTGRTGELFF. Full variable domain (rest looked up from reference TRBV28 and TRBJ2-2): DVKVTQSSRYLVKRTGEKVFLECVQDMDHENMFWYRQDPGLGLRLIYFSYDVKMKEKGDIPEGYSVSREKKERFSLILESASTNQTSMYLCASSLGTGRTGELFFGEGSRLTVL.

V is TRBV2 and J is TRBJ2-7; 7 bases are shared with TRBD1. The junction had 6 bases not matched to a gene; V was cut back by 7 bases and J by 3 bases. The CDR3 runs 13 residues. CDR1 is SNHLY and CDR2 is FYNNEI in the germline V gene. The CDR3 loop is CASIRDSDYEQYF. CDR3 DNA sequence: TGTGCCAGCATCCGGGACAGTGACTACGAGCAGTACTTC.

J is TRBJ1-4 and V is TRBV7-9, with a tentative D call TRBD1 (5 bases). Germline V CDR1 and CDR2: SEHNR, FQNEAQ (reference sequence). The V gene lost 5 bases and the J gene lost 8 bases, with 15 bases spanning the gap. The CDR3 is 14 residues long. Here the CDR3 DNA reads TGTGCCAGCAGCCCCGGGACTCGGGGCGAAAAACTGTTTTTT. Its protein product is CASSPGTRGEKLFF.

The chain carries TRBV6-5 and TRBJ2-7; 12 bases map to TRBD2. Germline values: CDR1 MNHEY, CDR2 SVGAGI. V was pared by 6 bases and J by 4 bases, with 4 bases of the junction left unmatched. The CDR3 sequence is 14 residues long. CDR3 coding DNA: TGTGCCAGCAGCTTTACTAGCGGGAGGTACGAGCAGTACTTC. Translation: CASSFTSGRYEQYF.

CDR3 region: CASSRAGEPADTQYF. As DNA, the CDR3 is TGTGCCAGTAGTAGGGCGGGAGAACCGGCAGATACGCAGTATTTT. The chain is built from TRBV19 and TRBJ2-3; TRBD2 aligns across 7 bases. Losses at the gene ends were 4 bases for V and 4 bases for J; bases not matched to a gene: 8. This CDR3 region has 15 residues. CDR1 LNHDA and CDR2 SQIVND come from the germline V gene (reference sequence).

The chain joins TRBV28 to TRBJ2-2, with TRBD2 matching 11 bases. The CDR3 spans 16 residues. Germline values: CDR1 MDHEN, CDR2 SYDVKM. The ends lost 2 bases at V and 4 bases at J; junction bases unmatched: 3. The CDR3: CASSLLAGGGTGELFF. The DNA of the CDR3 is TGTGCCAGCAGTTTACTAGCGGGAGGTGGCACCGGGGAGCTGTTTTTT.

This rearrangement joins TRBV9 to TRBJ2-7; 7 nucleotides match TRBD1. CDR1 SGDLS and CDR2 YYNGEE come from the germline V gene. The CDR3 is 15 amino acids. After removal of 6 bases from V and 5 bases from J, the junction contained 14 bases not matched to a gene. The CDR3 DNA sequence: TGTGCCAGCACCCCGGGGACAGCCATGGACCACGAGCAGTACTTC. Protein sequence: CASTPGTAMDHEQYF.

The chain employs TRBV7-9 and TRBJ2-2; TRBD1 matches 9 bases. The CDR3 extends over 15 amino acids. With V trimmed by 4 bases and J by 7 bases, 7 bases remained unmatched. CDR1 and CDR2 from the germline V gene are SEHNR and FQNEAQ (reference sequence). CDR3 protein: CASSSRDRVVGELFF. Written as DNA, the CDR3 is TGTGCCAGCAGCTCCCGGGACAGGGTTGTCGGGGAGCTGTTTTTT. Based on the CDR3 plus reference TRBV7-9 and TRBJ2-2, the full variable domain is DTGVSQNPRHKITKRGQNVTFRCDPISEHNRLYWYRQTLGQGPEFLTYFQNEAQLEKSRLLSDRFSAERPKGSFSTLEIQRTEQGDSAMYLCASSSRDRVVGELFFGEGSRLTVL.

About this clone: Germline is not matched at one junction end, which may reflect a read error. The CDR3 region has the DNA TGTGCTAGCAGCAAAGGGGGGGCAACTAATGAAAAACTGTTTTTT. It yields the protein CASSKGGATNEKLFF. The chain carries TRBV7-7 and TRBJ1-4, with D maybe TRBD1 (6 bases). Germline V gene sequence: CDR1 SSHAT, CDR2 FNYEAQ (reference sequence). The CDR3 is made up of 15 amino acids. The entire variable domain, with the rest obtained from reference TRBV7-7 and TRBJ1-4, is as follows: GAGVSQSPRYKVTKRGQDVTLRCDPISSHATLYWYQQALGQGPEFLTYFNYEAQPDKSGLPSDRFSAERPEGSISTLTIQRTEQRDSAMYRCASSKGGATNEKLFFGSGTQLSVL.

The chain has TRBV7-9 and TRBJ1-2; D is ambiguous. Germline assignment: CDR1 SEHNR and CDR2 FQNEAQ (reference sequence). The length of the CDR3 is 15 residues. The V end lost 5 bases, the J end lost 3 bases, and 16 bases lay between the germline ends. CDR3 sequence: CASSQAVTAHYGYTF. CDR3 in DNA: TGTGCCAGCAGCCAAGCGGTCACAGCACACTATGGCTACACCTTC.

This clone was counted a few times. V is TRBV11-3 and J is TRBJ2-1; the match to TRBD2 covers 12 bases. Per germline, CDR1 SGHNT and CDR2 YENEEA. The CDR3 is made up of 15 amino acids. V lost 5 bases and J lost 9; bases outside the gene matches: 8. The CDR3 nucleotides read TGTGCCAGCAGCCCGGGACTAGCGGGTGGTAGTGAGCAGTTCTTC. It specifies CASSPGLAGGSEQFF.

Only one count was recorded for this clone. This chain connects TRBV6-5 to TRBJ1-6, with D perhaps matching TRBD1 (6 bases). This CDR3 contains 12 residues. Germline lookup yields CDR1 MNHEY and CDR2 SVGAGI. Deletions cut 5 bases from V and 9 bases from J, with 8 bases between. CDR3 nucleotides: TGTGCCAGCAGTAGGGGGGGTTCACCCCTCCACTTT. The encoded protein is CASSRGGSPLHF.

The chain links TRBV6-5 to TRBJ2-1; TRBD1 might be the D (8 bases). CDR1 and CDR2 from the germline V gene are MNHEY and SVGAGI. The CDR3 has 14 residues. The ends were cut back, 7 bases at V and 7 bases at J, with 17 bases in the middle. The CDR3 DNA sequence: TGTGCCAGCACCGAACAGGGGGGGCGGAATGAGCAGTTCTTC. Its protein is CASTEQGGRNEQFF.